The 10 T cell receptor beta chains below were found in one sample sequenced in a study of blood T cell repertoires in COVID-19. Method: immunoSEQ multiplex PCR; TCRdb's copy keeps in-frame clones and lacks some. The sample carries about 200,000 clones, 70% to 90% recorded once. Sequencing used peripheral blood. These receptors originate from a woman older than 75 with acute or convalescent COVID-19.

The rearrangement links TRBV18 to TRBJ2-3; 11 bases map to TRBD1. J lost 3 bases, V lost 0 bases, and 5 bases had no gene match. From germline, CDR1 is KGHSH and CDR2 LQKENI. This CDR3 region has 17 residues. The CDR3 here is CASSPPSGDRGTDTQYF. DNA of the CDR3: TGTGCCAGCTCACCACCGTCCGGGGACAGGGGGACAGATACGCAGTATTTT.

J is TRBJ1-5 and V is TRBV15; D remains unclear. The V end was cut by 1 base, the J end by 13 bases, with 14 bases between. CDR3 length equals 13 residues. Germline V lookup: CDR1 LNHNV, CDR2 YYDKDF (reference sequence). The CDR3 DNA is TGTGCCACCAGCAGAGCATCATTAGAAACGCAGCATTTT. Translation gives CATSRASLETQHF. Based on the CDR3 plus reference TRBV15 and TRBJ1-5, the full variable domain is DAMVIQNPRYQVTQFGKPVTLSCSQTLNHNVMYWYQQKSSQAPKLLFHYYDKDFNNEADTPDNFQSRRPNTSFCFLDIRSPGLGDTAMYLCATSRASLETQHFGDGTRLSIL.

V is TRBV7-8 and J is TRBJ1-1; D possibly corresponds to TRBD1 (5 bases). Germline CDR1 and CDR2: SGHVS and FQNEAQ. V lost 5 bases and J 1 base, leaving 14 bases between the germline ends. The CDR3 spans 15 residues. DNA for the CDR3: TGTGCCAGCAGCGCAGCGGGACCTACGAACACTGAAGCTTTCTTT. Amino acids: CASSAAGPTNTEAFF.

This sequence joins TRBV2 and TRBJ2-2; 8 bases match TRBD1. The germline V gene has CDR1 SNHLY and CDR2 FYNNEI. The CDR3 totals 13 residues. Trimming took 6 bases from V and 6 from J; bases not matched to a gene: 3. The CDR3 DNA is TGTGCCAGCAGGCAGGGGGCGGCCGGGGAGCTGTTTTTT. Translating it yields CASRQGAAGELFF. Looking up the rest from reference TRBV2 and TRBJ2-2 gives the full variable domain: EPEVTQTPSHQVTQMGQEVILRCVPISNHLYFYWYRQILGQKVEFLVSFYNNEISEKSEIFDDQFSVERPDGSNFTLKIRSTKLEDSAMYFCASRQGAAGELFFGEGSRLTVL.

This chain joins TRBV5-1 and TRBJ2-1; 7 bases match TRBD2. CDR1 is SGHRS and CDR2 is YFSETQ in the germline V gene. This CDR3 contains 16 residues. V was clipped by 0 bases and J by 2 bases; unmatched bases: 5. CDR3 protein: CASSLEPSGPYNEQFF. The CDR3 DNA is TGCGCCAGCAGCTTGGAACCTAGCGGCCCCTACAATGAGCAGTTCTTC. Looking up the rest from reference TRBV5-1 and TRBJ2-1 gives the full variable domain: KAGVTQTPRYLIKTRGQQVTLSCSPISGHRSVSWYQQTPGQGLQFLFEYFSETQRNKGNFPGRFSGRQFSNSRSEMNVSTLELGDSALYLCASSLEPSGPYNEQFFGPGTRLTVL.

As DNA, the CDR3 is TGTGCCAGCAGTTTCGTGGGGACTCTCTCTGGAAACACCATATATTTT. Its protein is CASSFVGTLSGNTIYF. This chain joins TRBV28 and TRBJ1-3, with D maybe TRBD1 (5 bases). CDR1 is MDHEN and CDR2 is SYDVKM in the germline V gene. The CDR3 is 16 residues long. V gave up 3 bases and J gave up 0 bases, with 12 bases separating them.

The chain combines TRBV7-2 with TRBJ2-1; D unresolved. Germline CDR1 SGHTA, CDR2 FQGNSA. This CDR3 is built from 13 residues. V was shortened by 3 bases and J by 0 bases, with 3 bases between the two germline ends. The CDR3 is CASSLSSYNEQFF. The CDR3 DNA follows: TGTGCCAGCAGCTTGAGCTCCTACAATGAGCAGTTCTTC.

The genes are TRBV6-5 and TRBJ2-7; weak D call: TRBD2 (5 bases). CDR3 length: 15 residues. Trimming took off 7 bases at V and 3 bases at J, with 19 bases between the two ends. Per germline, CDR1 MNHEY and CDR2 SVGAGI. CDR3: CASTPGLNSLYEQYF. The CDR3 DNA sequence: TGTGCCAGCACGCCCGGACTTAACTCCCTCTACGAGCAGTACTTC.

The genes are TRBV25-1 and TRBJ2-1; no firm D call. This CDR3 comprises 15 residues. The V end was cut by 2 bases, the J end by 3 bases, with 11 bases between. Germline CDR1 and CDR2: MGHDK and SYGVNS. The DNA of the CDR3 is TGTGCCAGCAGTGAACCAGGTGGATTCTACAATGAGCAGTTCTTC. Translating it yields CASSEPGGFYNEQFF. The variable domain in full, with the rest retrieved from reference TRBV25-1 and TRBJ2-1, is EADIYQTPRYLVIGTGKKITLECSQTMGHDKMYWYQQDPGMELHLIHYSYGVNSTEKGDLSSESTVSRIRTEHFPLTLESARPSHTSQYLCASSEPGGFYNEQFFGPGTRLTVL.

The gene calls are TRBV9 and TRBJ2-2; 7 bases line up with TRBD1. V was clipped by 5 bases and J by 6 bases; unmatched bases: 7. The germline V gene has CDR1 SGDLS and CDR2 YYNGEE. The CDR3 covers 14 residues. This chain's CDR3 is CASSNRGFSGELFF. In nucleotides, the CDR3 is TGTGCCAGCAGTAACAGGGGCTTCTCCGGGGAGCTGTTTTTT.